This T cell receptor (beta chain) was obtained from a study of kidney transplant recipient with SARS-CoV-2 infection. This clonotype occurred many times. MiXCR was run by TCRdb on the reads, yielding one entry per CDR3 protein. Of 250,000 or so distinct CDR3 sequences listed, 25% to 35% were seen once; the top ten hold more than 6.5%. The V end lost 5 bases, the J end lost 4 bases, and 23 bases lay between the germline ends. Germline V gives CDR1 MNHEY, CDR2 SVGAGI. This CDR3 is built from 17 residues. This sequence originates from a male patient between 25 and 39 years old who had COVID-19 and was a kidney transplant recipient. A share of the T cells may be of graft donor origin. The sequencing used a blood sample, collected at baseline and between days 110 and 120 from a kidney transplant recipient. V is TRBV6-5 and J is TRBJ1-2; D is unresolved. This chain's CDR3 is CASSISYSMRKTYGYTF. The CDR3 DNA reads TGTGCCAGCAGTATCTCTTACTCTATGCGAAAGACCTATGGCTACACCTTC.